This section outlines one T cell receptor (beta chain) sequence together with its context. Its target is not known. The data originate from a study of monozygotic twins with inflammatory bowel disease. Study-level points and caveats: Repertoires of patients may have been made more variable by differing immunosuppressive treatments. Researchers report that IBD patients shared fewer clonotypes with others than healthy twins, especially amid disease activity.

Each TCR library consumed approximately 3.5 ug of total RNA. Each UMI harboured a 6-nucleotide sample barcode and was appended via template switching. TCRdb reprocessed the 5' RACE reads, keeping one entry per CDR3 protein, no DNA. Found here are about 160,000 distinct CDR3 sequences; the top ten clones hold around 2.8%. Source material: blood. The TCR sequence derives from a human donor with ulcerative colitis or Crohn's disease, or a healthy co-twin of an affected twin (not recorded which).

The CDR3 here is CSGGPIQETQYF. The chain couples TRBV29-1 to TRBJ2-5; absent DNA, TCRdb's TRBD2 call cannot be checked. CDR1 SQVTM and CDR2 ANQGSEA come from the germline V gene. The CDR3 has 12 amino acids.